The TCR beta chain described here comes from a study of blood T cell repertoires in COVID-19. Across the study: Samples taken during acute and convalescent COVID-19 were collected in the United States, Italy and Spain. T cells, B-cell-depleted T cells, or PBMCs provided the cDNA or gDNA that served as material.

In the original processing: Counts of nucleated cells, estimated from reference gene primer amplification, were obtained. Here immunoSEQ multiplex PCR was the method, and the copy in TCRdb shows in-frame clones only, minus some. That table gives V, J and clone size, and the DNA gave D and trimming. This sample has 45,000 or so clones, with 80% to 90% found just once. Looked up from germline, CDR1 is MNHNY and CDR2 is SVGAGI (reference sequence). The junction had 11 bases not matched to a gene; V was cut back by 5 bases and J by 4 bases. CDR3 length: 16 amino acids. The receptor comes from a human donor in a cohort sampled during active COVID-19. The sequencing input was peripheral blood. V and J are TRBV6-6 and TRBJ1-3; 7 bases line up with TRBD1. The DNA of the CDR3 is TGTGCCAGCAGTAACCGGGGACAGTCCGCAGGAAACACCATATATTTT. It translates to CASSNRGQSAGNTIYF.